The 4 T cell receptor beta chains reported below all come from one sample, sequenced in a study of patients and donors after allogeneic stem cell transplantation. A single record per CDR3 protein comes from TCRdb applying MiXCR to the RT-PCR reads. This table has 390,000 or so distinct CDR3 sequences, around 16% appearing once. The material sequenced was blood, either unsorted or a sorted T cell fraction (not recorded which). These receptors were obtained from a human donor who was either an allogeneic HSCT recipient or a stem cell or donor lymphocyte infusion donor (not recorded which). It is not recorded whose cells these are; they may come from a transplant donor.

CDR3 loop: CASSLEGGSGNTIYF. As DNA, the CDR3 is TGTGCCAGCAGCTTAGAAGGGGGTTCTGGAAACACCATATATTTT. The chain is built from TRBV7-2 and TRBJ1-3; a weak D match, TRBD1 (6 bases). Germline values: CDR1 SGHTA, CDR2 FQGNSA. V shed 1 base and J shed 1 base, with 8 bases lying between them. The CDR3 loop spans 15 amino acids.

This chain links TRBV5-6 with TRBJ2-1; the D gene could be TRBD1 or TRBD2 (5 bases each). Deletions cut 3 bases from V and 3 bases from J, with 10 bases between. The V gene's germline CDR1 is SGHDT and CDR2 YYEEEE. CDR3 length: 14 amino acids. As DNA, the CDR3 is TGTGCCAGCAGCTATCCAGGGAGCTACAATGAGCAGTTCTTC. Residues: CASSYPGSYNEQFF. Drawing the rest from reference TRBV5-6 and TRBJ2-1, the complete variable domain is DAGVTQSPTHLIKTRGQQVTLRCSPKSGHDTVSWYQQALGQGPQFIFQYYEEEERQRGNFPDRFSGHQFPNYSSELNVNALLLGDSALYLCASSYPGSYNEQFFGPGTRLTVL.

The chain combines TRBV5-1 with TRBJ2-1, with 11 bases lining up with TRBD2. Germline lookup yields CDR1 SGHRS and CDR2 YFSETQ. The CDR3 runs 18 residues. V shed 3 bases and J 5 bases; nucleotides not matched to a gene: 13. DNA for the CDR3: TGCGCCAGCAGCTGGAGGATGGGGGGGACTAGCGGCAACAATGAGCAGTTCTTC. Translating it yields CASSWRMGGTSGNNEQFF.

The chain uses TRBV3-1 and TRBJ2-3, with D possibly TRBD2 on 5 matching bases. CDR1 is LGHDT and CDR2 is YNNKEL in the germline V gene (reference sequence). V gave up 3 bases and J gave up 2 bases, with 9 bases separating them. This CDR3 has 14 residues. The CDR3 reads CASSHLTTTDTQYF. The CDR3 bases are TGTGCCAGCAGCCACCTGACTACCACAGATACGCAGTATTTT.